The present entry profiles one T cell receptor beta chain with its context. Its antigen is undetermined. Looked up from germline, CDR1 is SGHTA and CDR2 is FQGTGA. The CDR3 spans 15 residues. Trimming pared 0 bases from V and 2 bases from J, leaving 10 bases between. This sample is drawn from a study of cytomegalovirus exposure and HLA in healthy donors. Study-level points and caveats: Later analysis showed TCR association rates varying by HLA locus, highest for DRB1 and lowest for HLA-C. Segments of the TCR beta V type were, in most cases, productive about 87% or about 30% of the time in an earlier analysis. Among the most significant clusters, several appeared linked to common viral pathogens in a later analysis.

PCR used 60 Vbeta primers and 13 Jbeta primers. How the authors handled the data: Unique TCR beta chains numbered roughly 84 million in a later analysis, with some 9.9 million shared. Assay used: immunoSEQ multiplex PCR; TCRdb lists only in-frame clones, some missing. Clone size and V and J calls were adopted from that table, with D and trimming inferred from the DNA. The table shows roughly 180,000 clones, with about 82% occurring only once. This sequence originates from a man aged 18-30 years in good health and CMV-seronegative. This chain links TRBV7-3 with TRBJ1-1, with a weak D call TRBD1 (6 bases). The sample taken for sequencing was PBMCs. Here the CDR3 DNA reads TGTGCCAGCAGCTTAACTACAGGGCCTAACACTGAAGCTTTCTTT. Its translation: CASSLTTGPNTEAFF.